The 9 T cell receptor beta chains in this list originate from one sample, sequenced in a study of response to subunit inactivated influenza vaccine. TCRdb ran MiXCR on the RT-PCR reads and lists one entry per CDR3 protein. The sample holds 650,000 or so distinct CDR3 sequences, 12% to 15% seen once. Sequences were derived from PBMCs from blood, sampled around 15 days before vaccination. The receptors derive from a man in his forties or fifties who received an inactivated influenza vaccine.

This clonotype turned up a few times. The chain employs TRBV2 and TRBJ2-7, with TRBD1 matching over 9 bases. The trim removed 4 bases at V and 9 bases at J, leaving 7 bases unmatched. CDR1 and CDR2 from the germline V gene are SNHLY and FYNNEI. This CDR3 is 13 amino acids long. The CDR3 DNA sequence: TGTGCCAGCAGTGGGGGACAGGGTAAGCGGCAGTACTTC. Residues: CASSGGQGKRQYF.

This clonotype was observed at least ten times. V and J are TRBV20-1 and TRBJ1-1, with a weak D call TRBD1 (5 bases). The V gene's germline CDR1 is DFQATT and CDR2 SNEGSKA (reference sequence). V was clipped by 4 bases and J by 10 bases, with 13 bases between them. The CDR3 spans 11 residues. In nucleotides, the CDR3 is TGCAGTGCTACTCAACAGGTTGCAGCTTTCTTT. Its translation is CSATQQVAAFF.

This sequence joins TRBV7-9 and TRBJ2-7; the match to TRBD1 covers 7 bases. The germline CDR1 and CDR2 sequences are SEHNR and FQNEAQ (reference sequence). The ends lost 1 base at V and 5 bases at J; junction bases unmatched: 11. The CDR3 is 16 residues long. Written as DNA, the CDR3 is TGTGCCAGCAGCTTAGAGCCAGGGGGAATAGTCAACGAGCAGTACTTC. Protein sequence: CASSLEPGGIVNEQYF.

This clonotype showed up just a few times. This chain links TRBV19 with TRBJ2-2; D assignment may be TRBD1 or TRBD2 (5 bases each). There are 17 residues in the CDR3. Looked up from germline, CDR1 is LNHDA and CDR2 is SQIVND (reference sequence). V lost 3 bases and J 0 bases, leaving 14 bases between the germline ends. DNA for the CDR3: TGTGCCAGTAGTATTTTCGGGGCGCGGGCGAACACCGGGGAGCTGTTTTTT. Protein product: CASSIFGARANTGELFF.

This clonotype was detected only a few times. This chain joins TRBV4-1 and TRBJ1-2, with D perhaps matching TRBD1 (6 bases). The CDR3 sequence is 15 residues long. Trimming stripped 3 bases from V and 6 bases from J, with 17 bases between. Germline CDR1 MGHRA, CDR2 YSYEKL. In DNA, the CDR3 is TGCGCCAGCAGCCACGTCGGGACATCTAAAGATGGCTACACCTTC. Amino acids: CASSHVGTSKDGYTF.

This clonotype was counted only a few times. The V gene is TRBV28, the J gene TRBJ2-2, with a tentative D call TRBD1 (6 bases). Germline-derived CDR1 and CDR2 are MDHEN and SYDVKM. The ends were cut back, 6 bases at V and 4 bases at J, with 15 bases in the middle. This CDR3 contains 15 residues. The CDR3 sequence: CASSSRGRSTGELFF. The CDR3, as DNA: TGTGCCAGCAGCTCCAGGGGTCGCAGCACCGGGGAGCTGTTTTTT.

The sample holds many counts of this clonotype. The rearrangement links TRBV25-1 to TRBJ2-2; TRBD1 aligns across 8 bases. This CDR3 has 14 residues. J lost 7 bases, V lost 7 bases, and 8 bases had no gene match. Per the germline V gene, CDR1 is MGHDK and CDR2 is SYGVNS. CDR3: CASTRTGRHGELFF. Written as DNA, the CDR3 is TGTGCCAGCACCCGGACAGGGCGGCACGGGGAGCTGTTTTTT.

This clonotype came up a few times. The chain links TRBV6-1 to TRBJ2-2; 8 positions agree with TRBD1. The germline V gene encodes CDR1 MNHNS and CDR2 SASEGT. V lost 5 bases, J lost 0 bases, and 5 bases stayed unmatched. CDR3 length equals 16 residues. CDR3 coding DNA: TGTGCCAGCAGTAGAAACAGGGGGACGAACACCGGGGAGCTGTTTTTT. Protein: CASSRNRGTNTGELFF.

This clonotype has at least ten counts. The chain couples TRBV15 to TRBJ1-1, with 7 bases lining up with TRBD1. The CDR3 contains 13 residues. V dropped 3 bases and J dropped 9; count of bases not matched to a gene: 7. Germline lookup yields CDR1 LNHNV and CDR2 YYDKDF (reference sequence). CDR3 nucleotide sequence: TGTGCCACCAGCAGCGTGAACAGGGGAAAAGCTTTCTTT. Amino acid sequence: CATSSVNRGKAFF.